This TCR beta chain was sequenced for a study of beta chain features in type 1 diabetes. Every isolated RNA sample was fully reverse transcribed, so sequencing captured expressed TCRB transcripts. Data came from immunoSEQ multiplex PCR; TCRdb stores just in-frame clones and leaves some out. The sample lists under 300,000 clones; 20% were seen once. Comments on this clone: Its antigen is undetermined.

CDR1 and CDR2 (germline): LNHNV, YYDKDF (reference sequence). This CDR3 region has 16 residues. The junction had 6 bases not matched to a gene; V was cut back by 2 bases and J by 6 bases. Study-level points and caveats: TCRB CDR3s were moderately but significantly shorter in Type 1 diabetes patients in all four CD4+ subsets.

This rearrangement joins TRBV15 to TRBJ1-4; 10 bases are shared with TRBD1. This clonotype was obtained from a woman in her 40s with type 1 diabetes. Sequencing used naive CD4+ T cells from blood. The CDR3 spells CATSRNPGQGHEKLFF. In nucleotides, the CDR3 is TGTGCCACCAGCAGAAATCCGGGACAGGGGCATGAAAAACTGTTTTTT.